Listed below are T cell receptor beta chains from one sample, sequenced in a study of blood T cell repertoires in COVID-19. Measured with immunoSEQ multiplex PCR; TCRdb has only the in-frame clones, and not every one. The data contain fewer than 80,000 clones, 70% to 90% of them singletons. The sample comprised peripheral blood. These receptor sequences come from a man aged 25 to 40 with acute or convalescent COVID-19. Both conserved end residues are part of each CDR3. The order of the fields is CDR3 protein, CDR3 DNA, D gene, J gene, clone size, V gene. D genes are given only for firm matches. Where a row states a size, it is once, few, many or the class of an expanded clone; other rows omit it.

CATRTSTGGTEAFF	TGTGCCACCCGCACATCGACAGGGGGCACTGAAGCTTTCTTT	TRBD1	TRBJ1-1	-	TRBV10-3
CASSLADTRAEKLFF	TGTGCCAGCAGTCTGGCGGACACCAGGGCTGAAAAACTGTTTTTT	-	TRBJ1-4	-	TRBV28
CASSFTGGSGTGELFF	TGTGCCAGCAGCTTTACAGGCGGGAGCGGGACCGGGGAGCTGTTTTTT	-	TRBJ2-2	-	TRBV21-1
CASSPTSGNTGELFF	TGTGCCAGCAGCCCGACTAGCGGGAACACCGGGGAGCTGTTTTTT	TRBD2	TRBJ2-2	-	TRBV11-3
CASSLMGQRYEQYF	TGTGCCAGCAGTTTAATGGGACAGCGCTACGAGCAGTACTTC	TRBD1	TRBJ2-7	once	TRBV28
CASSPGRSTDTQYF	TGCGCCAGCAGTCCCGGGAGGTCTACAGATACGCAGTATTTT	TRBD2	TRBJ2-3	-	TRBV4-3
CASSLGQGDNSPLHF	TGTGCCAGCTCACTAGGACAGGGGGATAATTCACCCCTCCACTTT	TRBD1	TRBJ1-6	-	TRBV18
CASSKEGGRRQFF	TGTGCCAGCAGCAAAGAGGGAGGGCGACGGCAGTTCTTC	TRBD2	TRBJ2-1	-	TRBV7-2
CASRPLAGVGSDTQYF	TGTGCCAGCAGACCTCTAGCGGGAGTAGGTTCAGATACGCAGTATTTT	TRBD2	TRBJ2-3	once	TRBV7-9
CASSFTGAGANVLTF	TGTGCCAGTAGTTTTACAGGGGCTGGGGCCAACGTCCTGACTTTC	TRBD1	TRBJ2-6	-	TRBV19
CASSYYGEGGEQYF	TGTGCCAGCAGTTATTACGGGGAGGGTGGAGAGCAGTACTTC	TRBD2	TRBJ2-7	-	TRBV6-6
CASSQVMSEQYF	TGTGCCAGCAGCCAAGTAATGAGCGAGCAGTACTTC	-	TRBJ2-7	-	TRBV3-1/TRBV3-2
CASSPMKWPSGSYEQYF	TGCGCCAGCAGCCCGATGAAGTGGCCTAGCGGGAGTTACGAGCAGTACTTC	TRBD2	TRBJ2-7	few	TRBV4-3
CASSLTSGSYEQYF	TGCGCCAGCAGCTTGACTAGCGGCTCCTACGAGCAGTACTTC	TRBD2	TRBJ2-7	few	TRBV5-1
CASSRSGTGGPTGELFF	TGTGCCAGCAGTCGCTCCGGGACAGGGGGTCCGACCGGGGAGCTGTTTTTT	TRBD1	TRBJ2-2	-	TRBV27
CASSGQGAGQPQHF	TGTGCCAGCAGCGGACAGGGGGCAGGTCAGCCCCAGCATTTT	TRBD1	TRBJ1-5	few	TRBV11-2
CASTLRGELFF	TGTGCCAGCACTCTGAGGGGGGAGCTGTTTTTT	-	TRBJ2-2	-	TRBV28
CASSEGGVSGEQYF	TGTGCCAGCAGTGAAGGGGGGGTGTCAGGCGAGCAGTACTTC	-	TRBJ2-7	-	TRBV6-1
CASSSHYEQYF	TGTGCCAGCAGTAGCCACTACGAGCAGTACTTC	-	TRBJ2-7	-	TRBV28
CASSQPGEPPDTQYF	TGCGCCAGCAGCCAACCTGGAGAACCCCCAGATACGCAGTATTTT	-	TRBJ2-3	-	TRBV4-1
CASRSLAGGYTF	TGTGCCAGCAGATCCTTGGCCGGGGGCTACACCTTC	-	TRBJ1-2	once	TRBV27
CASSSADEQFF	TGTGCCAGCAGCAGTGCGGATGAGCAGTTCTTC	-	TRBJ2-1	-	TRBV9
CAWSGDLSGRRDTQYF	TGTGCCTGGAGTGGGGACCTTAGCGGAAGAAGAGATACGCAGTATTTT	-	TRBJ2-3	few	TRBV30
CASSTPGTGLRYF	TGTGCCAGCAGTACCCCCGGGACAGGGCTGCGGTACTTC	TRBD1	TRBJ2-7	-	TRBV6-2/TRBV6-3
CASSQGDRGNSPLHF	TGTGCCAGCAGCCAGGGAGACAGGGGGAATTCACCCCTCCACTTT	TRBD1	TRBJ1-6	few	TRBV3-1/TRBV3-2
CASSSDRVSYNEQFF	TGTGCCAGTAGCAGTGACAGGGTCTCCTACAATGAGCAGTTCTTC	TRBD1	TRBJ2-1	-	TRBV19
CASRGQGDGYTF	TGTGCCAGCAGGGGACAGGGAGATGGCTACACCTTC	TRBD1	TRBJ1-2	-	TRBV28
CASSISGTPNTEAFF	TGTGCCAGTAGTATAAGCGGAACACCGAACACTGAAGCTTTCTTT	-	TRBJ1-1	few	TRBV19
CASSTGLAEYNEQFF	TGTGCCAGCAGCACAGGACTAGCGGAATACAATGAGCAGTTCTTC	TRBD2	TRBJ2-1	-	TRBV7-2
CAISESGGGSNQPQHF	TGTGCCATCAGTGAGTCTGGCGGGGGAAGCAATCAGCCCCAGCATTTT	-	TRBJ1-5	-	TRBV10-3
CASSILGHMNTEAFF	TGTGCCAGTAGTATTCTCGGACACATGAACACTGAAGCTTTCTTT	-	TRBJ1-1	-	TRBV19
CASSLVGPYEQYF	TGTGCCAGCAGTTTGGTGGGCCCCTACGAGCAGTACTTC	-	TRBJ2-7	-	TRBV28
CASSLYGGLGEKLFF	TGTGCCAGCAGTTTGTACGGGGGATTGGGTGAAAAACTGTTTTTT	-	TRBJ1-4	-	TRBV28
CSVLRDYNEQFF	TGCAGCGTACTCCGGGACTACAATGAGCAGTTCTTC	-	TRBJ2-1	-	TRBV29-1
CASSFIVPYSNQPQHF	TGTGCCAGCAGTTTCATAGTGCCCTATAGCAATCAGCCCCAGCATTTT	-	TRBJ1-5	-	TRBV28
CASMPVTGGEAFF	TGTGCCAGCATGCCGGTAACCGGTGGTGAAGCTTTCTTT	-	TRBJ1-1	-	TRBV7-2
CASSPGLAASTDTQYF	TGTGCCAGCAGCCCTGGACTAGCGGCTAGCACAGATACGCAGTATTTT	TRBD2	TRBJ2-3	-	TRBV7-9
CASSSGEGAGGNEQFF	TGTGCCAGCAGCTCCGGAGAGGGGGCCGGGGGAAATGAGCAGTTCTTC	-	TRBJ2-1	-	TRBV7-3
CASSKDSSPQHF	TGTGCCAGCAGTAAAGACAGTTCGCCCCAGCATTTT	-	TRBJ1-5	-	TRBV28
CASSLSRTGAPSNQPQHF	TGTGCCAGCAGCCTAAGCCGTACAGGGGCGCCTAGCAATCAGCCCCAGCATTTT	TRBD1	TRBJ1-5	-	TRBV3-1/TRBV3-2
CATRSENTGELFF	TGTGCAACCCGTAGCGAGAACACCGGGGAGCTGTTTTTT	-	TRBJ2-2	once	TRBV6-5
CASSPLAASTDTQYF	TGTGCCAGCAGCCCACTTGCGGCTAGCACAGATACGCAGTATTTT	-	TRBJ2-3	-	TRBV7-3
CASSYGQGARNEQFF	TGTGCCAGCAGTTACGGACAGGGGGCTAGGAATGAGCAGTTCTTC	TRBD1	TRBJ2-1	-	TRBV7-6
CASSFLGDTQYF	TGTGCCAGCAGCTTCCTAGGTGATACGCAGTATTTT	-	TRBJ2-3	-	TRBV5-6
CASSQLGTGGNEKLFF	TGTGCCAGTAGCCAACTCGGGACAGGGGGTAATGAAAAACTGTTTTTT	TRBD1	TRBJ1-4	-	TRBV19
CASSSGTGAGANVLTF	TGTGCCAGCAGTTCCGGGACAGGGGCTGGGGCCAACGTCCTGACTTTC	TRBD1	TRBJ2-6	once	TRBV28
CASSDDISSTDTQYF	TGTGCCAGCAGCGACGACATTTCTAGCACAGATACGCAGTATTTT	-	TRBJ2-3	-	TRBV7-9